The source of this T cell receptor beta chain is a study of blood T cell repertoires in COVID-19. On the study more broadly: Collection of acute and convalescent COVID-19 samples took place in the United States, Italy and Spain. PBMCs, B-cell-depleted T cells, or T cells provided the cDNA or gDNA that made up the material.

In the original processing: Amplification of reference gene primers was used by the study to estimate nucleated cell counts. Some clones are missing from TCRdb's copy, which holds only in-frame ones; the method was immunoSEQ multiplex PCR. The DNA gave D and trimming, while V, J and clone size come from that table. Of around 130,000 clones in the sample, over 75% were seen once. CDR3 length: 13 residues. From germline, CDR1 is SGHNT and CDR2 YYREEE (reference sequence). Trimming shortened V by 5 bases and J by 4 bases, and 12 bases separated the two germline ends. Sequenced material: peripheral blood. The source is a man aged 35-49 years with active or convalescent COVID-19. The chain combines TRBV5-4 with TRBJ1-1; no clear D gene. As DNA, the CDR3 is TGTGCCAGCAGTGGTGCGGGTAGCACTGAAGCTTTCTTT. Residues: CASSGAGSTEAFF.